This section outlines one T cell receptor beta chain sequence together with its context. The data were obtained in a study of technical replicates of blood from a handful of donors. The CDR3 is made up of 14 amino acids. CDR1 and CDR2 (germline): SGHAT, FQNNGV. The V end was cut by 5 bases, the J end by 0 bases, with 10 bases between. Profiling relied on immunoSEQ multiplex PCR, and the TCRdb table lists in-frame clones only, not all of them. The data hold roughly 81,000 clones, with 80% to 90% observed a single time. Sample: PBMCs. The chain couples TRBV11-2 to TRBJ1-1, with D possibly matching TRBD1 (6 bases). This TCR derives from a human donor in good health. Some clones in this sample may be carry-over from other donors' samples. The CDR3 is CASSGQTVNTEAFF. The CDR3 DNA reads as TGTGCCAGCAGCGGACAGACAGTGAACACTGAAGCTTTCTTT.